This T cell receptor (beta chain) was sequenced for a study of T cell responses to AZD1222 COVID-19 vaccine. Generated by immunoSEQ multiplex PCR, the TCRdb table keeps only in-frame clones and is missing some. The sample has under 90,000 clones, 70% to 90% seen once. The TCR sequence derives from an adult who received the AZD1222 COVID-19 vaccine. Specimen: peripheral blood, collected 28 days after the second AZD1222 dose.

The CDR3 loop is CAWSGQGNTEAFF. The CDR3 coding sequence is TGTGCCTGGAGTGGACAGGGGAACACTGAAGCTTTCTTT. The V and J genes are TRBV30 and TRBJ1-1; the match to TRBD1 covers 7 bases. The CDR3 is 13 amino acids. The V gene end was trimmed by 1 base and the J gene end by 1 base; junction bases not matched to a gene: 0. The germline gives CDR1 GTSNPN, CDR2 SVGIG (reference sequence).